The rows below give T cell receptor beta chains drawn from one sample of a study of CD8 T cells in ankylosing spondylitis. One entry per CDR3 protein results from TCRdb running MiXCR on the 5' RACE reads. The table lists roughly 150,000 distinct CDR3 sequences, 30% to 35% of them singletons. Sequenced input: synovial fluid, either unsorted or a sorted T cell fraction (not recorded which). Receptors were obtained from a male donor with ankylosing spondylitis. The CDR3 runs from the conserved cysteine through the conserved F or W. A D gene is named only where the DNA matches it firmly. Clone size is given for some rows only: seen once, a few or many times, or a class if the clone is expanded.

TRBJ1-2,few,TRBD1,TRBV12-3/TRBV12-4,CASSPDPGQGYGYTF,TGTGCCAGCAGCCCTGACCCGGGACAGGGCTATGGCTACACCTTC
TRBJ1-6,many,NA,TRBV9,CASSGGTENSPLHF,TGTGCCAGCAGCGGGGGGACGGAGAATTCACCCCTCCACTTT
TRBJ2-3,few,TRBD2,TRBV5-1,CASSLVGSGSKFEHTQYF,TGCGCCAGCAGCTTGGTTGGTAGCGGGAGTAAATTCGAACATACGCAGTATTTT
TRBJ2-1,few,TRBD1,TRBV13,CASSSADRGGHEQFF,TGTGCCAGCAGCTCCGCGGACAGGGGAGGCCATGAGCAGTTCTTC
TRBJ1-1,few,NA,TRBV12-3/TRBV12-4,CASSLQGLGGKSEAFF,TGTGCCAGCAGCCTTCAGGGCCTAGGGGGGAAGTCTGAAGCTTTCTTT
TRBJ1-3,NA,TRBD1,TRBV6-1,CASSDRTGAGNTIYF,TGTGCCAGCAGTGACAGGACAGGGGCTGGAAACACCATATATTTT
TRBJ2-7,NA,NA,TRBV12-3/TRBV12-4,CASSLQTPGFSEQYF,TGTGCCAGCAGCCTGCAGACTCCAGGGTTTTCCGAGCAGTACTTC
TRBJ1-1,NA,NA,TRBV29-1,CSVEKGAGTEAFF,TGCAGCGTTGAAAAGGGAGCAGGCACTGAAGCTTTCTTT
TRBJ1-2,NA,TRBD1,TRBV5-1,CASSLGQGAYGYTF,TGCGCCAGCAGCTTGGGACAGGGTGCCTATGGCTACACCTTC
TRBJ2-3,NA,NA,TRBV7-8,CASSLVGGDWGPTQYF,TGTGCCAGCAGCTTAGTAGGGGGGGATTGGGGACCTACGCAGTATTTT
TRBJ2-7,NA,NA,TRBV28,CASSLGGTLSYEQYF,TGTGCCAGCAGTTTAGGGGGGACCCTCTCCTACGAGCAGTACTTC
TRBJ2-3,NA,TRBD1,TRBV27,CASSYRDRPTDTQYF,TGTGCCAGCAGTTATCGGGACAGGCCCACAGATACGCAGTATTTT
TRBJ1-1,few,NA,TRBV11-2,CASSSTGSTEAFF,TGTGCCAGCAGTTCCACGGGTTCCACTGAAGCTTTCTTT
TRBJ2-5,many,NA,TRBV5-1,CASSLGGANQETQYF,TGCGCCAGCAGCTTGGGCGGGGCGAATCAAGAGACCCAGTACTTC
TRBJ2-3,NA,NA,TRBV29-1,CSVDTQYF,TGCAGCGTAGATACGCAGTATTTT
TRBJ2-2,few,NA,TRBV7-9,CASSFPAIGELFF,TGTGCCAGCAGCTTCCCGGCGATCGGGGAGCTGTTTTTT
TRBJ1-1,NA,NA,TRBV6-1,CASSRGGFAEAFF,TGTGCCAGCAGTCGCGGGGGTTTCGCTGAAGCTTTCTTT
TRBJ1-1,NA,TRBD1,TRBV28,CASRMTGSGNTEAFF,TGTGCCAGCAGAATGACAGGGTCCGGGAACACTGAAGCTTTCTTT
TRBJ2-7,many,TRBD1,TRBV14,CASSQEAWTGAYEQYF,TGTGCCAGCAGCCAAGAAGCCTGGACAGGCGCCTACGAGCAGTACTTC
TRBJ2-5,many,NA,TRBV30,CAWTLTGETQYF,TGTGCCTGGACCCTGACGGGGGAGACCCAGTACTTC
TRBJ2-5,NA,TRBD1,TRBV7-6,CASSTLQQGTQETQYF,TGTGCCAGCAGCACCCTCCAACAGGGGACCCAAGAGACCCAGTACTTC
TRBJ2-1,few,TRBD1,TRBV4-1,CASSHPPGTGAYNEQFF,TGCGCCAGCAGCCACCCACCCGGGACAGGGGCTTACAATGAGCAGTTCTTC
TRBJ2-3,few,TRBD2,TRBV20-1,CSARVIAGGISTDTQYF,TGCAGTGCTAGAGTAATAGCGGGAGGGATAAGCACAGATACGCAGTATTTT
TRBJ1-5,few,NA,TRBV7-9,CASSLVLPGDNQPQHF,TGTGCCAGCAGCTTAGTGCTGCCAGGGGACAATCAGCCCCAGCATTTT
TRBJ2-2,NA,NA,TRBV19,CASSGGAINTGELFF,TGTGCCAGTAGTGGGGGGGCGATAAACACCGGGGAGCTGTTTTTT
TRBJ2-3,few,NA,TRBV10-3,CAIRAVGSTDTQYF,TGTGCCATCCGAGCAGTCGGGAGCACAGATACGCAGTATTTT
TRBJ1-5,NA,NA,TRBV12-3/TRBV12-4,CASSLVGGADQPQHF,TGTGCCAGCAGTTTAGTCGGGGGGGCGGATCAGCCCCAGCATTTT
TRBJ2-1,few,TRBD2,TRBV20-1,CSARDLQRDSYNEQFF,TGCAGTGCTAGAGATCTCCAGCGGGACTCCTACAATGAGCAGTTCTTC
TRBJ2-7,NA,TRBD2,TRBV7-2,CASRYGTSGTYEQYF,TGTGCCAGCAGATACGGGACTAGCGGGACCTACGAGCAGTACTTC
TRBJ2-7,NA,TRBD1,TRBV5-1,CASSLTGATYEQYF,TGCGCCAGCAGCTTGACAGGGGCGACCTACGAGCAGTACTTC
TRBJ2-1,few,TRBD2,TRBV7-6,CASSLSGRAGYNEQFF,TGTGCCAGCAGCTTAAGCGGGAGGGCAGGATACAATGAGCAGTTCTTC
TRBJ1-3,NA,NA,TRBV7-6,CASSLNDRRTGNTIYF,TGTGCCAGCAGCTTAAACGACCGGAGGACTGGAAACACCATATATTTT
TRBJ2-1,NA,NA,TRBV2,CASSDRESSYNEQFF,TGTGCCAGCAGTGATCGGGAGAGCTCCTACAATGAGCAGTTCTTC
TRBJ2-4,NA,NA,TRBV7-2,CASSLERHIQYF,TGTGCCAGCAGCTTGGAACGTCACATTCAGTACTTC
TRBJ1-1,many,NA,TRBV6-5,CASSYSEGATEAFF,TGTGCCAGCAGTTACTCGGAAGGGGCCACTGAAGCTTTCTTT
TRBJ2-4,few,NA,TRBV20-1,CSASSVTGIFGNIQYF,TGCAGTGCTAGTAGCGTAACAGGGATCTTTGGAAACATTCAGTACTTC
TRBJ2-1,many,NA,TRBV10-3,CALSGGAHNEQFF,TGTGCCCTATCTGGGGGCGCTCACAATGAGCAGTTCTTC
TRBJ2-1,few,TRBD1,TRBV19,CASTLTGGRYNEQFF,TGTGCCAGTACCCTAACAGGGGGCCGGTACAATGAGCAGTTCTTC
TRBJ1-5,NA,TRBD1,TRBV10-3,CATALQGPPSNQPQHF,TGTGCCACGGCTCTACAGGGGCCTCCTAGCAATCAGCCCCAGCATTTT
TRBJ2-5,NA,NA,TRBV4-2,CASSQGMAGWQETQYF,TGTGCCAGCAGCCAAGGAATGGCGGGGTGGCAAGAGACCCAGTACTTC
TRBJ1-5,NA,TRBD1,TRBV5-6,CASSLAGGQPQHF,TGTGCCAGCAGCTTGGCAGGGGGTCAGCCCCAGCATTTT
TRBJ1-1,NA,NA,TRBV20-1,CSASLTEAFF,TGCAGTGCTAGCCTTACTGAAGCTTTCTTT
TRBJ2-5,many,TRBD1,TRBV30,CAWSSGGLVETQYF,TGTGCCTGGAGTTCAGGGGGCTTAGTGGAGACCCAGTACTTC
TRBJ2-1,NA,TRBD2,TRBV5-1,CASSSLAGTTYNEQFF,TGCGCCAGCAGCTCGTTAGCGGGGACGACATACAATGAGCAGTTCTTC
TRBJ2-7,NA,TRBD1,TRBV18,CASSPAWDRNTYEQYF,TGTGCCAGCTCACCAGCCTGGGACAGGAACACCTACGAGCAGTACTTC
TRBJ1-1,once,NA,TRBV11-2,CASSLGGSRPQNTEAFF,TGTGCCAGCAGCTTAGGGGGCTCGAGACCCCAGAACACTGAAGCTTTCTTT
TRBJ2-1,NA,TRBD1,TRBV5-5,CASSLAGTGANSYNEQFF,TGTGCCAGCAGCCTGGCCGGGACAGGGGCGAACTCCTACAATGAGCAGTTCTTC
TRBJ1-1,NA,NA,TRBV4-1,CASSQGWTEAFF,TGCGCCAGCAGCCAAGGATGGACTGAAGCTTTCTTT
TRBJ2-7,NA,NA,TRBV7-2,CASSLWASEAYEQYF,TGTGCCAGCAGCTTATGGGCTAGCGAGGCCTACGAGCAGTACTTC
TRBJ1-1,NA,NA,TRBV11-3,CASSLDRSEAFF,TGTGCCAGCAGCCTTGACCGGAGTGAAGCTTTCTTT
TRBJ2-3,NA,NA,TRBV7-3,CASSLRAGWTDTQYF,TGTGCCAGCAGCTTAAGGGCAGGTTGGACAGATACGCAGTATTTT
TRBJ2-5,few,TRBD1,TRBV7-7,CASSKSPTGGETQYF,TGTGCCAGCAGCAAGAGCCCAACAGGGGGGGAGACCCAGTACTTC
TRBJ2-3,few,TRBD2,TRBV20-1,CSAPRLAGGLTFTDTQYF,TGCAGTGCGCCTAGACTAGCGGGGGGCCTCACCTTCACAGATACGCAGTATTTT
TRBJ1-1,many,NA,TRBV6-1,CASGKDLKSTEAFF,TGTGCCAGCGGAAAGGACCTAAAGAGCACTGAAGCTTTCTTT
TRBJ1-6,few,NA,TRBV27,CASSPRTDNSPLHF,TGTGCCAGCAGTCCCCGGACAGATAATTCACCCCTCCACTTT
TRBJ1-5,few,TRBD1,TRBV2,CASTRGQPNQPQHF,TGTGCCAGCACCAGGGGACAGCCCAATCAGCCCCAGCATTTT
TRBJ2-3,NA,TRBD2,TRBV6-1,CASKRRGFTDTQYF,TGTGCCAGCAAAAGGCGGGGGTTCACAGATACGCAGTATTTT
TRBJ2-2,few,NA,TRBV7-2,CASSLSQVFSAGELFF,TGTGCCAGCAGCTTATCTCAGGTTTTCTCCGCCGGGGAGCTGTTTTTT
TRBJ2-3,many,NA,TRBV3-1,CASSEGKGPSTDTQYF,TGTGCCAGCAGCGAAGGGAAGGGGCCTAGCACAGATACGCAGTATTTT